Below, 27 T cell receptor beta chains from the same sample are listed, as sequenced in a study of cytomegalovirus exposure and HLA in healthy donors. PCR amplification relied on 60 Vbeta primers (plus 13 Jbeta primers). Only in-frame clones appear in the TCRdb table, and some are missing; sequencing was by immunoSEQ multiplex PCR. The repertoire includes under 130,000 clones, 76% of them detected once, and 8.2% sits in the top ten. The sequenced material came from PBMCs. The receptors come from a man between 35 and 55 years old in good health and CMV-seropositive.

V gene TRBV28 combines with J gene TRBJ1-6, with D unclear. V was trimmed by 4 bases and J by 5 bases, leaving 12 bases between them. The CDR3 extends over 15 amino acids. Germline assignment: CDR1 MDHEN and CDR2 SYDVKM. For the CDR3, the DNA is TGTGCCAGCAGTTCGCCAACTGATAATAATTCACCCCTCCACTTT. This translates into CASSSPTDNNSPLHF.

As concerns this clone: The germline gene is not matched at one end of the junction; a read error may be the cause. The CDR3 bases are TGTGCCAGCAGCTCCCGGGGACAAAGAAACAGTCAGTACTTC. This encodes CASSSRGQRNSQYF. The chain has TRBV7-2 and TRBJ2-4, with a tentative D call TRBD1 (6 bases). The CDR3 is 14 residues long. CDR1 is SGHTA and CDR2 is FQGNSA in the germline V gene.

The chain combines TRBV11-2 with TRBJ2-3; D gene unclear. Germline V gene data show CDR1 as SGHAT and CDR2 as FQNNGV. The V end lost 5 bases, the J end lost 0 bases, and 12 bases lay between the germline ends. CDR3 size: 15 residues. The CDR3 protein is CASSIGRVSTDTQYF. CDR3 nucleotides: TGTGCCAGCAGCATAGGACGGGTTAGCACAGATACGCAGTATTTT. Full variable domain (rest looked up from reference TRBV11-2 and TRBJ2-3): EAGVAQSPRYKIIEKRQSVAFWCNPISGHATLYWYQQILGQGPKLLIQFQNNGVVDDSQLPKDRFSAERLKGVDSTLKIQPAKLEDSAVYLCASSIGRVSTDTQYFGPGTRLTVL.

V is TRBV5-5 and J is TRBJ2-5, with TRBD1 as a possible D gene (5 bases). The closer fit of TRBJ2-7 to the DNA end suggests the J call may be wrong. There are 14 residues in the CDR3. Germline values: CDR1 SGHKS, CDR2 YYEKEE (reference sequence). The DNA for the CDR3 is TGTGCCAGCAGCTTCGCGACAGCCTACTACGAGCAGTACTTC. Its protein product is CASSFATAYYEQYF.

V gene TRBV4-1 combines with J gene TRBJ2-2, with 9 bases that match TRBD2. The ends lost 7 bases at V and 6 bases at J; junction bases unmatched: 9. The CDR3 is 15 amino acids. Germline V gene lookup returns CDR1 MGHRA and CDR2 YSYEKL. The CDR3 region is CASTPAGGGAGELFF. The DNA for the CDR3 is TGCGCCAGCACCCCAGCGGGCGGGGGGGCCGGGGAGCTGTTTTTT.

This chain connects TRBV20-1 to TRBJ1-2, with D perhaps TRBD1 (5 bases). Germline CDR1 reads DFQATT; CDR2 reads SNEGSKA (reference sequence). This CDR3 has 11 residues. With 3 bases removed from V and 8 bases from J, the gap between germline ends came to 10 bases. CDR3 in DNA: TGCAGTGCTAGCGCGACAGCCGGCTACACCTTC. This sequence encodes CSASATAGYTF.

The rearrangement uses TRBV2 and TRBJ2-7; D is perhaps TRBD2 (6 bases). V lost 6 bases and J 0 bases, leaving 12 bases between the germline ends. The CDR3 covers 14 residues. Looked up from germline, CDR1 is SNHLY and CDR2 is FYNNEI. Here the CDR3 reads CASREGPDSYEQYF. The CDR3, as DNA: TGTGCCAGCAGGGAGGGCCCGGACTCCTACGAGCAGTACTTC.

The chain joins TRBV6-1 to TRBJ1-3; possible D gene TRBD1, 5 bases. Trimming left V 7 bases short and J 2 bases short, with 12 bases between. This CDR3 has 14 residues. CDR1 and CDR2 from the germline V gene are MNHNS and SASEGT. The CDR3 DNA reads as TGTGCCAGCAAGGTTGGGACTACTGGAAACACCATATATTTT. Encoded protein: CASKVGTTGNTIYF.

The chain links TRBV7-9 to TRBJ2-7; no clear D gene. The CDR3 contains 11 residues. From germline, CDR1 is SEHNR and CDR2 FQNEAQ (reference sequence). V was pared by 1 base and J by 6 bases, with 4 bases between. The CDR3 bases are TGTGCCAGCAGCTTAGTCGGCGAGCAGTACTTC. The encoded protein is CASSLVGEQYF. The variable domain in full, with the rest retrieved from reference TRBV7-9 and TRBJ2-7, is DTGVSQNPRHKITKRGQNVTFRCDPISEHNRLYWYRQTLGQGPEFLTYFQNEAQLEKSRLLSDRFSAERPKGSFSTLEIQRTEQGDSAMYLCASSLVGEQYFGPGTRLTVT.

V gene TRBV6-4 combines with J gene TRBJ1-1; no clear D. CDR1 and CDR2 from the germline V gene are MRHNA and SNTAGT. Trimming left V 5 bases short and J 1 base short, with 11 bases between. The CDR3 has 14 amino acids. The CDR3, as DNA: TGTGCCAGCAGTCGTAGCAGCGGGAACACTGAAGCTTTCTTT. Residues: CASSRSSGNTEAFF.

V gene TRBV11-3 combines with J gene TRBJ2-7, with a possible D match to TRBD2 (7 bases). The germline V and J ends were trimmed by 3 bases and 3 bases, with 21 bases remaining between them. The CDR3 loop spans 17 amino acids. Germline V gene data show CDR1 as SGHNT and CDR2 as YENEEA. Here the CDR3 DNA reads TGTGCCAGCAGCTTCATGAGGGGGGGACGGTTGATCTACGAGCAGTACTTC. Its protein product is CASSFMRGGRLIYEQYF.

The CDR3 loop reads CASSQGISNQPQHF. The CDR3 bases are TGTGCCAGCAGCCAGGGTATCAGCAATCAGCCCCAGCATTTT. The V and J genes are TRBV6-5 and TRBJ1-5, with a weak D call TRBD1 (5 bases). CDR1 is MNHEY and CDR2 is SVGAGI in the germline V gene. The germline V and J ends were trimmed by 6 bases and 1 base, with 10 bases remaining between them. The CDR3 runs to 14 residues.

The V gene is TRBV19, the J gene TRBJ2-5; 7 nucleotides align to TRBD2. After removal of 1 base from V and 3 bases from J, the junction contained 8 bases not matched to a gene. Germline CDR1 is LNHDA and CDR2 is SQIVND (reference sequence). This CDR3 is 16 amino acids long. The CDR3 sequence: CASSIGSWTSEETQYF. CDR3 DNA: TGTGCCAGTAGTATAGGATCCTGGACTAGTGAAGAGACCCAGTACTTC.

The chain combines TRBV28 with TRBJ2-1; TRBD2 agrees at 7 bases. The CDR3 extends over 17 amino acids. CDR1 MDHEN and CDR2 SYDVKM come from the germline V gene. V lost 6 bases, J lost 5 bases, and 16 bases stayed unmatched. CDR3 region: CASSLTLAAVIHNEQFF. The CDR3 DNA reads as TGTGCCAGCAGCCTCACGCTAGCGGCAGTTATCCACAATGAGCAGTTCTTC.

The V gene is TRBV5-6, the J gene TRBJ1-1; D possibly corresponds to TRBD1 (5 bases). Trimming shortened V by 1 base and J by 3 bases, and 7 bases separated the two germline ends. CDR1 and CDR2 from the germline V gene are SGHDT and YYEEEE. The CDR3 length is 13 residues. The CDR3 bases are TGTGCCAGCAGCTTGACGGGGGACACTGAAGCTTTCTTT. Translation gives CASSLTGDTEAFF.

V gene TRBV6-1 combines with J gene TRBJ1-2; 8 nucleotides line up with TRBD1. V gave up 0 bases and J gave up 6 bases; unmatched junction bases: 9. Germline V gene data show CDR1 as MNHNS and CDR2 as SASEGT. The CDR3 consists of 16 residues. The CDR3 bases are TGTGCCAGCAGTGAAGCCCAAGGACAGGGTGGGGATGGCTACACCTTC. This sequence encodes CASSEAQGQGGDGYTF.

This rearrangement joins TRBV28 to TRBJ2-3; 8 bases fit TRBD2. The V and J ends lost 4 bases and 6 bases, in that order; junction bases with no gene match: 15. This CDR3 is built from 17 residues. Germline lookup yields CDR1 MDHEN and CDR2 SYDVKM. The CDR3 protein is CASSSWVGREGRDTQYF. The CDR3 region has the DNA TGTGCCAGCAGTTCGTGGGTTGGTCGGGAGGGCCGGGATACGCAGTATTTT.

The chain uses TRBV30 and TRBJ2-7; TRBD1 matches 10 bases. The germline V gene encodes CDR1 GTSNPN and CDR2 SVGIG (reference sequence). The CDR3 spans 14 residues. Unmatched junction bases numbered 3, after V lost 1 base and J lost 3 bases. As DNA, the CDR3 is TGTGCCTGGAGTGCGGGACAGGGGTTCTACGAGCAGTACTTC. Its translation is CAWSAGQGFYEQYF.

This clone was seen a few times. The CDR3: CASSRYLLAGGPEGDTQYF. The CDR3 DNA is TGTGCCAGCAGCCGATACTTACTAGCGGGGGGTCCGGAGGGAGATACGCAGTATTTT. The V and J genes are TRBV4-2 and TRBJ2-3, with 12 bases that match TRBD2. Germline CDR1 reads LGHNA; CDR2 reads YNFKEQ. The CDR3 extends over 19 amino acids. V lost 4 bases and J lost 5; bases outside the gene matches: 16.

The V and J genes are TRBV19 and TRBJ1-3; D call uncertain. The length of the CDR3 is 15 residues. Germline CDR1 and CDR2: LNHDA and SQIVND (reference sequence). Deletions cut 1 base from V and 0 bases from J, with 7 bases between. CDR3 in amino acids: CASSIGWSSGNTIYF. The CDR3 nucleotides are TGTGCCAGTAGTATAGGTTGGAGCTCTGGAAACACCATATATTTT.

This clone turned up a few times. The gene calls are TRBV12-5 and TRBJ2-1; maybe TRBD2 (6 bases). Trimming shortened V by 5 bases and J by 8 bases, and 13 bases separated the two germline ends. CDR1 LGHNT and CDR2 FRNRAP come from the germline V gene. The CDR3 totals 13 residues. CDR3 in DNA: TGTGCTAGTGGTCCGGGCGGGGTAGATGAGCAGTTCTTC. This codes for CASGPGGVDEQFF.

This clone was found once. This chain joins TRBV7-2 and TRBJ1-4; D remains unclear. CDR1 SGHTA and CDR2 FQGNSA come from the germline V gene. This CDR3 is built from 13 residues. The germline V and J ends were trimmed by 5 bases and 13 bases, with 17 bases remaining between them. The CDR3 sequence: CASSPRAGEGLFF. The CDR3 coding sequence is TGTGCCAGCAGCCCACGGGCCGGGGAAGGACTGTTTTTT.

V usage is TRBV10-1 and J usage is TRBJ2-5; D is perhaps TRBD2 (6 bases). The CDR3 consists of 22 residues. Trimming removed 6 bases from V and 1 base from J, with 36 bases in between. Germline assignment: CDR1 WNHNN and CDR2 SYGVQD (reference sequence). The CDR3 here is CASSEPNNDRRRALGGQETQYF. CDR3 DNA: TGCGCCAGCAGCGAACCCAACAACGACCGACGGCGGGCCTTGGGGGGCCAAGAGACCCAGTACTTC.

This chain uses TRBV4-2 with TRBJ2-3, with TRBD1 matching over 8 bases. The junction had 10 bases not matched to a gene; V was cut back by 4 bases and J by 4 bases. The CDR3 totals 16 residues. The V gene's germline CDR1 is LGHNA and CDR2 YNFKEQ. The CDR3 is CASSLSTGATADTQYF. The CDR3 nucleotides read TGTGCCAGCAGCCTCTCGACAGGGGCCACCGCAGATACGCAGTATTTT.

The chain combines TRBV11-3 with TRBJ2-7; D might be TRBD1 (6 bases). CDR1 and CDR2 from the germline V gene are SGHNT and YENEEA. Trimming took off 2 bases at V and 9 bases at J, with 20 bases between the two ends. This CDR3 is built from 15 residues. As DNA, the CDR3 is TGTGCCAGCAGCTTACCCCTTTTGAACAGGGCCGGGCAGTACTTC. This gives the protein CASSLPLLNRAGQYF.

This chain links TRBV18 with TRBJ1-1; 7 bases are shared with TRBD1. V shed 3 bases, J shed 4 bases, and the junction held 5 bases outside the gene matches. Germline assignment: CDR1 KGHSH and CDR2 LQKENI. The CDR3 is made up of 14 amino acids. The CDR3 DNA follows: TGTGCCAGCTCACCCGACAGGGCCGGCACTGAAGCTTTCTTT. Its protein is CASSPDRAGTEAFF.

The V and J genes are TRBV27 and TRBJ2-1, with 7 bases lining up with TRBD1. Germline lookup yields CDR1 MNHEY and CDR2 SMNVEV (reference sequence). The V segment lost 4 bases and the J segment 4 bases; nucleotides outside the gene matches: 7. CDR3 size: 15 residues. The CDR3 nucleotides read TGTGCCAGCAGTTCCGGACAGGCCAAATACAATGAGCAGTTCTTC. Translation: CASSSGQAKYNEQFF.